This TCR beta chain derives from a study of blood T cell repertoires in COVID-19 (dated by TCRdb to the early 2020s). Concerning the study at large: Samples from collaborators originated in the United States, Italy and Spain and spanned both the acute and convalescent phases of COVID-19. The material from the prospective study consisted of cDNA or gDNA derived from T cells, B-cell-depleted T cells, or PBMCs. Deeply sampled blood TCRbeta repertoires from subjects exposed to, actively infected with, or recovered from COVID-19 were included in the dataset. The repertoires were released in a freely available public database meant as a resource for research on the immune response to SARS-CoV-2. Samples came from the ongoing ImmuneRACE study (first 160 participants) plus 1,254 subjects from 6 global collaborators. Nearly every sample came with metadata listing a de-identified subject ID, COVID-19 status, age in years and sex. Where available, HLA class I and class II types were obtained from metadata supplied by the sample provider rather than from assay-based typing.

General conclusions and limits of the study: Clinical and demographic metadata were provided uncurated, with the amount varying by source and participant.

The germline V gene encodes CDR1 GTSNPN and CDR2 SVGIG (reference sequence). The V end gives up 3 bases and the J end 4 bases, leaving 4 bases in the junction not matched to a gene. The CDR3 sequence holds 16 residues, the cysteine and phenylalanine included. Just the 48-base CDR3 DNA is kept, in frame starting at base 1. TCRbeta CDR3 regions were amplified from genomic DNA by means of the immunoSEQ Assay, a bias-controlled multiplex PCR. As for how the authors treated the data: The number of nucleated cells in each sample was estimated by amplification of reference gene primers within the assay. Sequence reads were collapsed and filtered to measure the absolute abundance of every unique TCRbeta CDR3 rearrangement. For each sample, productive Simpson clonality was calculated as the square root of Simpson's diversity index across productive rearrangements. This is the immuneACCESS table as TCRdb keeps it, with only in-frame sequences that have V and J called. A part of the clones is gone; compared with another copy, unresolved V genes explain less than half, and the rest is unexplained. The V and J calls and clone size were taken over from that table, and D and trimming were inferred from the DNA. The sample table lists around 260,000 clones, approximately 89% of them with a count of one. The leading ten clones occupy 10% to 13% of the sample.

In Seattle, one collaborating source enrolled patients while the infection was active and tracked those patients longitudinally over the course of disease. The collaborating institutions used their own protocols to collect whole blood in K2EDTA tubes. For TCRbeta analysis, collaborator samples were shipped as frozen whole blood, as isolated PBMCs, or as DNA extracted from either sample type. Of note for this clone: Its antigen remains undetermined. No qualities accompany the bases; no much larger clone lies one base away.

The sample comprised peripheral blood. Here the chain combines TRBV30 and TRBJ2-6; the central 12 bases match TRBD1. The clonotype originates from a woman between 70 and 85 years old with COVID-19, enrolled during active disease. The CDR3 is CAWRGQGARGANVLTF. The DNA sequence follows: TGTGCCTGGAGGGGACAGGGGGCGCGAGGGGCCAACGTCCTGACTTTC.